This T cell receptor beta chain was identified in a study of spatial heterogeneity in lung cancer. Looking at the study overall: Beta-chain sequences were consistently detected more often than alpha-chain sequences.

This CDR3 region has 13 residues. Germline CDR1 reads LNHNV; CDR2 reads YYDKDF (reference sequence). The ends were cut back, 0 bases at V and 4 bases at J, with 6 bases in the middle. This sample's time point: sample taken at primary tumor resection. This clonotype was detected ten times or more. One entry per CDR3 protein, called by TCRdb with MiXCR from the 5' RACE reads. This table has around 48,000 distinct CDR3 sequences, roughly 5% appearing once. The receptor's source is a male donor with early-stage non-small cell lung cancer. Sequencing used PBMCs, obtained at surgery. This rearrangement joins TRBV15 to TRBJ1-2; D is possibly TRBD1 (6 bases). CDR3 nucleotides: TGTGCCACCAGCAGAGACAGGGGCTATGGCTACACCTTC. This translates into CATSRDRGYGYTF.